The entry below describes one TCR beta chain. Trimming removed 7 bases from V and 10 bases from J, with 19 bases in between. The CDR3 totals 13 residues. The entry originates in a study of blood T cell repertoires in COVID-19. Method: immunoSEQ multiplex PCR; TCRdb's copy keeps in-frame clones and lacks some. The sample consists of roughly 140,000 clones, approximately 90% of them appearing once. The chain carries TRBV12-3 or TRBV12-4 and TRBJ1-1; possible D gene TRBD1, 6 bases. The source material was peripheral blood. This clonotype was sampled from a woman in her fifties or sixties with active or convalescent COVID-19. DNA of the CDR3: TGTGCCAGCATCCTGGGGGGGGGCGGTGGAGCTTTCTTT. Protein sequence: CASILGGGGGAFF.